This TCR beta chain was recorded in a study of breast tumors, draining lymph nodes, adjacent tissues. Broader study findings: Tumor TCR diversity was below lymph nodes but above nontumor tissue. That most tumor T cells come from lymph nodes remained unproven. Luminal-like breast cancer showed significantly greater tumor-nontumor repertoire similarity than basal-like breast cancer did. Data fit most tumor T cells coming from lymph node, expanding in tumor.

TCRdb used MiXCR to reprocess the multiplex PCR reads, holding one entry per CDR3 protein. The sample lists around 140,000 distinct CDR3 sequences; 30% to 35% were seen once. Samples came from axillary lymph nodes draining the breast cancer. In this sample, this clonotype turned up a few times. What it binds is not known. CDR1 is SNHLY, CDR2 FYNNEI, per germline. The CDR3 has 14 residues. V dropped 6 bases and J dropped 1 base, with 12 bases sitting between them. This TCR was sampled from a female donor with breast cancer. Some clones in this sample may be carry-over from other donors' samples. Sequenced input: axillary lymph node tissue. The V gene is TRBV2, the J gene TRBJ1-1, with D maybe TRBD1 (6 bases). CDR3 in DNA: TGTGCCAGCAGCCCCACGACAGGGAACACTGAAGCTTTCTTT. This codes for CASSPTTGNTEAFF.